The 18 T cell receptor beta chains presented below share a single source sample, sequenced in a study of PD-1 blockade in mismatch repair-deficient tumors. This table comes from immunoSEQ multiplex PCR, and its TCRdb copy is limited to in-frame clones, with some not included. The repertoire holds some 120,000 clones, about 74% seen once, with about 4.7% in the top ten. This sample comprised peripheral blood, obtained approximately 64 weeks after starting pembrolizumab. These receptors came from an adult with mismatch repair-deficient cancer.

This chain joins TRBV14 and TRBJ2-3; 8 bases map to TRBD1. The CDR3 covers 14 residues. The V and J ends lost 4 bases and 2 bases, in that order; junction bases with no gene match: 2. The germline V gene encodes CDR1 SGHDN and CDR2 FVKESK. The CDR3 loop reads CASSRDRTTDTQYF. The CDR3 DNA is TGTGCCAGCAGCCGGGACAGGACCACAGATACGCAGTATTTT.

The chain is built from TRBV5-6 and TRBJ2-1; D is ambiguous. The CDR3 has 12 amino acids. Germline V lookup: CDR1 SGHDT, CDR2 YYEEEE. The ends were cut back, 2 bases at V and 10 bases at J, with 10 bases in the middle. The CDR3 is CASSFYGNEQFF. Here the CDR3 DNA reads TGTGCCAGCAGCTTTTACGGAAACGAGCAGTTCTTC.

This clone was recorded only once. The J gene is TRBJ2-1, the V gene TRBV9; D is possibly TRBD1 (6 bases). Trimming took off 3 bases at V and 8 bases at J, with 12 bases between the two ends. CDR1 is SGDLS and CDR2 is YYNGEE in the germline V gene. The CDR3 spans 13 residues. The chain's CDR3 is CASSDGTLDEQFF. CDR3 coding DNA: TGTGCCAGCAGCGACGGGACACTCGATGAGCAGTTCTTC.

This clone is a singleton in its sample. The V gene is TRBV11-3, the J gene TRBJ1-4, with 8 bases aligning to TRBD1. Germline CDR1 and CDR2: SGHNT and YENEEA. CDR3 length: 16 residues. V was clipped by 3 bases and J by 2 bases; unmatched bases: 5. The CDR3 sequence is CASSFRGPTTNEKLFF. The CDR3 DNA sequence: TGTGCCAGCAGCTTCAGGGGGCCGACTACTAATGAAAAACTGTTTTTT.

The rearrangement links TRBV9 to TRBJ2-1; 9 positions match TRBD2. The germline V gene has CDR1 SGDLS and CDR2 YYNGEE. Unmatched junction bases numbered 7, after V lost 3 bases and J lost 0 bases. The CDR3 has 17 amino acids. The CDR3 region is CASSDGLAQSSYNEQFF. CDR3 bases: TGTGCCAGCAGCGATGGACTAGCGCAGAGCTCCTACAATGAGCAGTTCTTC.

This chain connects TRBV5-1 to TRBJ2-1; the D gene is possibly TRBD1 (7 bases). The CDR3 runs to 19 residues. Trimming cost V 0 bases and J 7 bases, with 26 bases left between them. Germline V lookup: CDR1 SGHRS, CDR2 YFSETQ. CDR3 protein: CASSLVGPGGSRIVNEQFF. CDR3 coding DNA: TGCGCCAGCAGCTTGGTTGGGCCAGGGGGGTCCCGTATAGTGAATGAGCAGTTCTTC.

J is TRBJ2-1 and V is TRBV28, with D uncertain. Trimming stripped 7 bases from V and 4 bases from J, with 17 bases between. Germline CDR1 is MDHEN and CDR2 is SYDVKM. The CDR3 is 15 amino acids. The CDR3 DNA follows: TGTGCCAGCAATAAGTTTGGCGTTAGTTACAATGAGCAGTTCTTC. This translates into CASNKFGVSYNEQFF. Drawing the rest from reference TRBV28 and TRBJ2-1, the complete variable domain is DVKVTQSSRYLVKRTGEKVFLECVQDMDHENMFWYRQDPGLGLRLIYFSYDVKMKEKGDIPEGYSVSREKKERFSLILESASTNQTSMYLCASNKFGVSYNEQFFGPGTRLTVL.

J is TRBJ2-7 and V is TRBV27; D is perhaps TRBD1 (6 bases). Looked up from germline, CDR1 is MNHEY and CDR2 is SMNVEV (reference sequence). CDR3 length: 13 amino acids. V dropped 10 bases and J dropped 3 bases, with 16 bases sitting between them. The CDR3 reads CATATGADYEQYF. The DNA for the CDR3 is TGTGCCACCGCGACAGGCGCTGACTACGAGCAGTACTTC.

The rearrangement uses TRBV7-6 and TRBJ2-1; no firm D call. The CDR3 totals 9 residues. Trimming took 1 base from V and 11 from J, leaving 0 bases between them. Per germline, CDR1 SGHVS and CDR2 FNYEAQ. The CDR3 DNA reads as TGTGCCAGCAGCTTAGAGCAGTTCTTC. It codes for CASSLEQFF.

This clone showed up just once. This rearrangement joins TRBV5-4 to TRBJ2-7; D is perhaps TRBD2 (6 bases). V lost 3 bases and J lost 3, with 22 bases in between. Germline CDR1 SGHNT, CDR2 YYREEE (reference sequence). The CDR3 loop spans 17 amino acids. DNA for the CDR3: TGTGCCAGCAGCTCGTTCGGAGGAGGACTATCTCTCTACGAGCAGTACTTC. Its protein product is CASSSFGGGLSLYEQYF.

This chain links TRBV7-2 with TRBJ1-3; D uncertain. Germline values: CDR1 SGHTA, CDR2 FQGNSA. The germline V and J ends were trimmed by 1 base and 4 bases, with 5 bases remaining between them. The CDR3 has 13 residues. CDR3 sequence reads: CASSLDRGNTIYF. The DNA of the CDR3 is TGTGCCAGCAGCTTAGATCGAGGAAACACCATATATTTT. The complete variable domain, with remaining parts taken from reference TRBV7-2 and TRBJ1-3, reads GAGVSQSPSNKVTEKGKDVELRCDPISGHTALYWYRQSLGQGLEFLIYFQGNSAPDKSGLPSDRFSAERTGGSVSTLTIQRTQQEDSAVYLCASSLDRGNTIYFGEGSWLTVV.

V gene TRBV5-6 combines with J gene TRBJ2-3; perhaps TRBD2 as D (6 bases). V gave up 2 bases and J gave up 4 bases, with 11 bases separating them. The CDR3 runs to 14 residues. Germline values: CDR1 SGHDT, CDR2 YYEEEE. The CDR3 spells CASSLLAGPDTQYF. In nucleotides, the CDR3 is TGTGCCAGCAGCTTACTAGCCGGGCCAGATACGCAGTATTTT.

In this sample, this clone turned up a few times. The chain has TRBV2 and TRBJ2-3; D is ambiguous. The length of the CDR3 is 12 residues. CDR1 and CDR2 (germline): SNHLY, FYNNEI. V was cut by 4 bases and J by 5 bases, with 7 bases left in between. This CDR3 reads CASSALEDTQYF. As DNA, the CDR3 is TGTGCCAGCAGTGCTCTAGAAGATACGCAGTATTTT.

This clone was seen a few times. The V and J genes are TRBV11-2 and TRBJ2-5; a weak D match, TRBD2 (7 bases). The germline V and J ends were trimmed by 0 bases and 3 bases, with 14 bases remaining between them. This CDR3 comprises 16 residues. Per germline, CDR1 SGHAT and CDR2 FQNNGV. The CDR3 spells CASSLDLSGGEETQYF. The CDR3 DNA follows: TGTGCCAGCAGCTTAGATCTCTCGGGGGGCGAAGAGACCCAGTACTTC.

The CDR3 protein is CAIGREKDQPQHF. The CDR3 nucleotides are TGTGCCATCGGCAGGGAGAAGGATCAGCCCCAGCATTTT. The chain links TRBV10-3 to TRBJ1-5, with a weak D call TRBD1 (5 bases). The germline gives CDR1 ENHRY, CDR2 SYGVKD. The CDR3 totals 13 residues. Trimming cost V 8 bases and J 5 bases, with 13 bases left between them.

The chain is built from TRBV11-3 and TRBJ2-2; 11 bases fit TRBD2. Per germline, CDR1 SGHNT and CDR2 YENEEA. The J segment lost 5 bases and the V segment lost 2 bases, leaving 4 bases of the junction unmatched. The CDR3 runs to 16 residues. The CDR3 is CASSLSSGRTTGELFF. The CDR3 coding sequence is TGTGCCAGCAGCTTATCTAGCGGGAGGACGACCGGGGAGCTGTTTTTT.

The rearrangement uses TRBV30 and TRBJ2-2; D perhaps matches TRBD1 (6 bases). Trimming cost V 4 bases and J 7 bases, with 13 bases left between them. From germline, CDR1 is GTSNPN and CDR2 SVGIG (reference sequence). The CDR3 runs 13 residues. The chain's CDR3 is CAWNRRGDGELFF. The CDR3 DNA reads TGTGCCTGGAATCGCAGGGGAGACGGGGAGCTGTTTTTT.

V gene TRBV4-1 combines with J gene TRBJ2-1; D is uncertain. This CDR3 comprises 14 residues. The V gene lost 0 bases and the J gene lost 2 bases, with 5 bases spanning the gap. Germline V gene lookup returns CDR1 MGHRA and CDR2 YSYEKL. This CDR3 is CASSQDPAYNEQFF. CDR3 nucleotide sequence: TGCGCCAGCAGCCAAGACCCAGCCTACAATGAGCAGTTCTTC.